Shown below are 5 T cell receptor beta chains from a single sample sequenced in a study of spatial heterogeneity in lung cancer. As to time point: blood at routine non-recurrence follow-up after resection. Each CDR3 protein gets one entry after TCRdb re-called the 5' RACE reads with MiXCR. The table lists about 94,000 distinct CDR3 sequences, approximately 19% of them singletons. The sample was PBMCs, taken at follow-up. The receptors here all came from a male donor with early-stage non-small cell lung cancer.

The chain combines TRBV28 with TRBJ2-2, with 8 bases aligning to TRBD2. Trimming removed 6 bases from V and 1 base from J; junction bases left unmatched: 7. CDR1 is MDHEN and CDR2 is SYDVKM in the germline V gene. CDR3 size: 16 residues. This CDR3 is CASRTTGGRNTGELFF. The CDR3 DNA reads as TGTGCCAGCAGGACTACGGGAGGGCGGAACACCGGGGAGCTGTTTTTT.

The sample holds a few counts of this clonotype. The chain uses TRBV6-5 and TRBJ1-5; D gene uncertain. Germline loops: CDR1 MNHEY, CDR2 SVGAGI. Trimming cost V 0 bases and J 1 base, with 4 bases left between them. The CDR3 consists of 14 residues. In DNA form, the CDR3 reads TGTGCCAGCAGTTACTCGGGAAGCAATCAGCCCCAGCATTTT. Protein: CASSYSGSNQPQHF.

V usage is TRBV6-2 or TRBV6-3 and J usage is TRBJ2-4, with 7 bases identical to TRBD2. Germline CDR1 MNHEY, CDR2 SVGEGT. After removal of 7 bases from V and 6 bases from J, the junction contained 9 bases not matched to a gene. The CDR3 totals 14 residues. CDR3 in amino acids: CASTESQRGNIQYF. Here the CDR3 DNA reads TGTGCCAGCACCGAGTCCCAGCGGGGAAACATTCAGTACTTC.

The J gene is TRBJ2-3, the V gene TRBV11-2; D gene unclear. From germline, CDR1 is SGHAT and CDR2 FQNNGV. The CDR3 sequence is 15 residues long. V was clipped by 1 base and J by 6 bases, with 14 bases between them. CDR3: CASSLVAGFPDTQYF. CDR3 sequence (DNA): TGTGCCAGCAGCTTAGTTGCCGGGTTTCCGGATACGCAGTATTTT. The full variable domain, completed using reference TRBV11-2 and TRBJ2-3, is EAGVAQSPRYKIIEKRQSVAFWCNPISGHATLYWYQQILGQGPKLLIQFQNNGVVDDSQLPKDRFSAERLKGVDSTLKIQPAKLEDSAVYLCASSLVAGFPDTQYFGPGTRLTVL.

The chain combines TRBV20-1 with TRBJ2-1, with 8 bases identical to TRBD1. The CDR3 sequence is 13 residues long. Germline V gene sequence: CDR1 DFQATT, CDR2 SNEGSKA (reference sequence). J gave up 5 bases and V 7 bases, and 7 bases lay outside the gene matches. Written as DNA, the CDR3 is TGCAGTGGGTCAGGGGGCGGCCACAATGAGCAGTTCTTC. This translates into CSGSGGGHNEQFF.